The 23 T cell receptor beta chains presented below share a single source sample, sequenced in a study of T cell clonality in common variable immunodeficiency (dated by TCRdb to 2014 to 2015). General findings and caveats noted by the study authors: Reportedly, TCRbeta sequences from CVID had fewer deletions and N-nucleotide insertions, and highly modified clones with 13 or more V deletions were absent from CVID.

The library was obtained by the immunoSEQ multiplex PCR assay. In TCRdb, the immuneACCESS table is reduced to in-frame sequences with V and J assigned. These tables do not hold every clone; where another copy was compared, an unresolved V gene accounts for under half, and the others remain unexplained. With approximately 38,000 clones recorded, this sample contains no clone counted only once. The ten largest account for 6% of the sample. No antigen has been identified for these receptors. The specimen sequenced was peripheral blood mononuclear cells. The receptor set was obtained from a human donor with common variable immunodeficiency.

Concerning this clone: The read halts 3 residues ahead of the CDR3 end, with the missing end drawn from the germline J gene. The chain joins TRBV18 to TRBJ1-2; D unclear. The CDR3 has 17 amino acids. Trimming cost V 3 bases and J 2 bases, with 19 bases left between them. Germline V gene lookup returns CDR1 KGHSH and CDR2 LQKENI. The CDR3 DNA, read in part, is TGTGCCAGCTCACCCGACAATGGTCGGGGAGGGAACTATGGC. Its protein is CASSPDNGRGGNYG. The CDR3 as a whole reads CASSPDNGRGGNYGYTF.

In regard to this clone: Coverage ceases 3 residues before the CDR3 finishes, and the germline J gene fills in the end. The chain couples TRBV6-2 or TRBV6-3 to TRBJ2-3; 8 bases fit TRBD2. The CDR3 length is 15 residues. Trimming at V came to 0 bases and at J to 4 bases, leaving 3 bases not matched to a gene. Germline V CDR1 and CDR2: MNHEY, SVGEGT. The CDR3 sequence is CASSYSGGAADTQYF. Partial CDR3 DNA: TGTGCCAGCAGTTACTCCGGGGGGGCGGCAGATACG.

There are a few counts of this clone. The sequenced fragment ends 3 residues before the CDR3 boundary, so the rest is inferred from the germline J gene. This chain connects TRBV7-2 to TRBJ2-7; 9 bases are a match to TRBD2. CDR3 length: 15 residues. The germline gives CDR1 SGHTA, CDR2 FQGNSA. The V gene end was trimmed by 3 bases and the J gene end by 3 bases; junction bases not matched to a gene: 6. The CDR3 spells CASSLAGGPVYEQYF. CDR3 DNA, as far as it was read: TGTGCCAGCAGCTTGGCGGGGGGGCCTGTCTACGAG.

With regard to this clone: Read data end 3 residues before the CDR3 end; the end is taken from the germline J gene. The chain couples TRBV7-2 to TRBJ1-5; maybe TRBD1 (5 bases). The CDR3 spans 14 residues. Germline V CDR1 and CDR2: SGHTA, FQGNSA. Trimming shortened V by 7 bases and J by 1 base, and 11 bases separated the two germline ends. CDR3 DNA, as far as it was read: TGTGCCAGCACCGTTGGGGGGAGCAATCAGCCC. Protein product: CASTVGGSNQP. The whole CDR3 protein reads CASTVGGSNQPQHF.

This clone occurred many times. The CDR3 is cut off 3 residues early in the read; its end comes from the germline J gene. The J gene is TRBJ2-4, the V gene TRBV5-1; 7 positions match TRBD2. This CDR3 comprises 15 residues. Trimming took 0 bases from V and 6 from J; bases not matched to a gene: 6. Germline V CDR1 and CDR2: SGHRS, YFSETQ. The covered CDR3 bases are TGCGCCAGCAGCTTGGGCACTTGGGGGGGAAACATT. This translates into CASSLGTWGGNI. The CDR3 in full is CASSLGTWGGNIQYF.

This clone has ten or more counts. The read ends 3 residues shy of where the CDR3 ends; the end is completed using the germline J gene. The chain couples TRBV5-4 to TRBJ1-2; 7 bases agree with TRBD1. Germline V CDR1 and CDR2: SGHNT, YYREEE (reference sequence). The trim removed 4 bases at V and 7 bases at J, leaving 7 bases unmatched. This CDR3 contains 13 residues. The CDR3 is CASSPQGLSGYTF. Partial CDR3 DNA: TGTGCCAGCAGCCCACAGGGGTTGAGTGGC.

CDR3: CASSLFGTGGFYEQYF. The CDR3 bases that were read are TGCGCCAGCAGCTTGTTCGGGACAGGGGGATTCTACGAG. This chain links TRBV5-1 with TRBJ2-7, with 11 bases identical to TRBD1. Read coverage stops 3 residues before the CDR3 terminus; the germline J gene supplies the remainder. The germline V gene has CDR1 SGHRS and CDR2 YFSETQ. The CDR3 is 16 amino acids. V lost 1 base, J lost 3 bases, and 6 bases stayed unmatched.

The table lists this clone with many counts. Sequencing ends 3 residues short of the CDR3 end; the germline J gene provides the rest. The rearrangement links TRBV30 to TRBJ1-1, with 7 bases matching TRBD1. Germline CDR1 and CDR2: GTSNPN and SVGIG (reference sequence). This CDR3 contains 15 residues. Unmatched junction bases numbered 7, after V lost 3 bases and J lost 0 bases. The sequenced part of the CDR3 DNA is TGTGCCTGGAGGGGACAGCTTCTCTTGAACACTGAA. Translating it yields CAWRGQLLLNTE. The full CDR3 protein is CAWRGQLLLNTEAFF.

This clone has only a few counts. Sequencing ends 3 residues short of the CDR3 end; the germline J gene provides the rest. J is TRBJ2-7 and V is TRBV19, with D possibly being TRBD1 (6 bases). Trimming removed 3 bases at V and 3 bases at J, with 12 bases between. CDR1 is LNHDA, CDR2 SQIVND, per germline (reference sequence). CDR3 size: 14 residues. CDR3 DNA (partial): TGTGCCAGTAGTATCACGGCCAGGGGCTACGAG. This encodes CASSITARGYE. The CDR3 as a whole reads CASSITARGYEQYF.

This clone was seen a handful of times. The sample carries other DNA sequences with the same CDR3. The chain's CDR3 is CASSLGGGVETQYF. The DNA read from the CDR3 is TGTGCCAGCAGCTTGGGCGGGGGAGTTGAGACC. This chain links TRBV7-2 with TRBJ2-5; 7 bases fit TRBD2. The read ends 3 residues shy of where the CDR3 ends; the end is completed using the germline J gene. CDR1 SGHTA and CDR2 FQGNSA come from the germline V gene. CDR3 length: 14 residues. V was clipped by 3 bases and J by 5 bases; unmatched bases: 6.

CDR3 bases read: TGTGCCAGCAGCTTCGGACAGGCCCGCTCCTACGAG. Amino acids: CASSFGQARSYE. The full CDR3 sequence reads CASSFGQARSYEQYF. V and J are TRBV11-2 and TRBJ2-7, with TRBD1 matching 7 bases. The read stops 3 residues short of the end of the CDR3; the missing end is completed from the germline J gene. Germline CDR1 is SGHAT and CDR2 is FQNNGV. V lost 3 bases, J lost 0 bases, and 5 bases stayed unmatched. CDR3 length: 15 residues.

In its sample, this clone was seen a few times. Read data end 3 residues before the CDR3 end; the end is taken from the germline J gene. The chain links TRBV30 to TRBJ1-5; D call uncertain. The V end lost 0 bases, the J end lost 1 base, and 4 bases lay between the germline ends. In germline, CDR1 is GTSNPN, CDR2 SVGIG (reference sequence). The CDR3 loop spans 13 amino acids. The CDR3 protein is CAWSVRSNQPQHF. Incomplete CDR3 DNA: TGTGCCTGGAGTGTTAGAAGCAATCAGCCC. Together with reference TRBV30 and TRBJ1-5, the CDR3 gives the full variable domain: SQTIHQWPATLVQPVGSPLSLECTVEGTSNPNLYWYRQAAGRGLQLLFYSVGIGQISSEVPQNLSASRPQDRQFILSSKKLLLSDSGFYLCAWSVRSNQPQHFGDGTRLSIL.

The CDR3 sequence: CASSAHRGSGNTIYF. The sequenced part of the CDR3 DNA is TGTGCCAGCAGCGCTCACAGGGGCTCTGGAAACACC. The chain combines TRBV11-2 with TRBJ1-3; 7 positions match TRBD1. The read terminates 3 residues ahead of where the CDR3 ends, so the germline J gene completes it. Unmatched junction bases numbered 4, after V lost 5 bases and J lost 0 bases. This CDR3 is built from 15 residues. Germline V gene lookup returns CDR1 SGHAT and CDR2 FQNNGV.

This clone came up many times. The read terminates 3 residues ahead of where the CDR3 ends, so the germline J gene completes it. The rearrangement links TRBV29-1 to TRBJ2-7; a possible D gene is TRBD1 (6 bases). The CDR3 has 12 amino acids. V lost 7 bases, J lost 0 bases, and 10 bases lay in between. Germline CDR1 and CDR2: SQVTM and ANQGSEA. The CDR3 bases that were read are TGCAGCGCTCTGACAGGCTCCTACGAG. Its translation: CSALTGSYE. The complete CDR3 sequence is CSALTGSYEQYF.

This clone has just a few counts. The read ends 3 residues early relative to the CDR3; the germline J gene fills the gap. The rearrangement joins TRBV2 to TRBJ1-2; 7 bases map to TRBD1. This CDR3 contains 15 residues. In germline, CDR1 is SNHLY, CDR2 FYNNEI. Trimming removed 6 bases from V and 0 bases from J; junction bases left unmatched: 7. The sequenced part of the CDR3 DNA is TGTGCCAGCAGGGGGACAGACCTTTCTAACTATGGC. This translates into CASRGTDLSNYG. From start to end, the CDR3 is CASRGTDLSNYGYTF.

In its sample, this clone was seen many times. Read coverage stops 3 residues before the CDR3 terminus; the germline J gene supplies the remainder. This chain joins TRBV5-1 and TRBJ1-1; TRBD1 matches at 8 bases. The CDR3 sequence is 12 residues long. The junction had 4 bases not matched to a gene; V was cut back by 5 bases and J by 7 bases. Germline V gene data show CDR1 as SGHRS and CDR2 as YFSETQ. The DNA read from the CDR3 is TGCGCCAGCAGTTTCGGACAGGGTGAA. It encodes CASSFGQGE. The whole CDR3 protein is CASSFGQGEAFF. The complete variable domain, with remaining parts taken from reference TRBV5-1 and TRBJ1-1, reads KAGVTQTPRYLIKTRGQQVTLSCSPISGHRSVSWYQQTPGQGLQFLFEYFSETQRNKGNFPGRFSGRQFSNSRSEMNVSTLELGDSALYLCASSFGQGEAFFGQGTRLTVV.

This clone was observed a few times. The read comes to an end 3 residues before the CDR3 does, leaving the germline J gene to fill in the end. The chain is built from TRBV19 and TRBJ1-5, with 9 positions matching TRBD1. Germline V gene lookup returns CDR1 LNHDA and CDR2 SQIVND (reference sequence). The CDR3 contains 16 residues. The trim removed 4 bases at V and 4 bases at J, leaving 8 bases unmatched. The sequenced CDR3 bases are TGTGCCAGTAGTACTACGACAGGGGGAAGGAATCAGCCC. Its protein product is CASSTTTGGRNQP. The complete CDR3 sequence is CASSTTTGGRNQPQHF.

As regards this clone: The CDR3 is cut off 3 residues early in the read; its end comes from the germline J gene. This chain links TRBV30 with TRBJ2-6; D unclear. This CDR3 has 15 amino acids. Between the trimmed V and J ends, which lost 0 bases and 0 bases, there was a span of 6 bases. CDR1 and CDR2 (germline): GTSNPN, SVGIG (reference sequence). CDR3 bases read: TGTGCCTGGAGTGTTGGCGGCTCTGGGGCCAACGTC. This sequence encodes CAWSVGGSGANV. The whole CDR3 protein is CAWSVGGSGANVLTF.

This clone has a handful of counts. CDR3 DNA (partial): TGTGCCAGTAGTATAGGATTTTTTAGGACAGCGAACACTGAA. Translating it yields CASSIGFFRTANTE. The CDR3 reads in full as CASSIGFFRTANTEAFF. The V call is TRBV19, the J call TRBJ1-1; weak D call: TRBD1 (6 bases). With the read ending 3 residues before the CDR3 end, the germline J gene is used to fill in that end. This CDR3 is built from 17 residues. Per germline, CDR1 LNHDA and CDR2 SQIVND (reference sequence). Trimming pared 1 base from V and 1 base from J, leaving 16 bases between.

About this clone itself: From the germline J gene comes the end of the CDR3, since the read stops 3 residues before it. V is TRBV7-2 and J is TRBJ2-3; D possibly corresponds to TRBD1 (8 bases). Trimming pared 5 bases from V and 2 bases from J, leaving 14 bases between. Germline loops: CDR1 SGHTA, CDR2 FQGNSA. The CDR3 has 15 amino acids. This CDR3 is CASSKQGGFTDTQYF. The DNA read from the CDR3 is TGTGCCAGCAGCAAACAGGGGGGGTTCACAGATACG.

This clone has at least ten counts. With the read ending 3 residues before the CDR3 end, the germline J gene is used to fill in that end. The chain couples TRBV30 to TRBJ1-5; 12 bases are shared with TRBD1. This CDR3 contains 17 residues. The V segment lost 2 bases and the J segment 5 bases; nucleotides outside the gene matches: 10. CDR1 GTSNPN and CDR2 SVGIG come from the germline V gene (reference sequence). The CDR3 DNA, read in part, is TGTGCCTGGAGTAGGGGCGGGACAGGGGGCATTCATCAGCCC. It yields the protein CAWSRGGTGGIHQP. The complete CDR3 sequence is CAWSRGGTGGIHQPQHF. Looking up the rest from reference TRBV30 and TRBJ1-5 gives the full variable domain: SQTIHQWPATLVQPVGSPLSLECTVEGTSNPNLYWYRQAAGRGLQLLFYSVGIGQISSEVPQNLSASRPQDRQFILSSKKLLLSDSGFYLCAWSRGGTGGIHQPQHFGDGTRLSIL.

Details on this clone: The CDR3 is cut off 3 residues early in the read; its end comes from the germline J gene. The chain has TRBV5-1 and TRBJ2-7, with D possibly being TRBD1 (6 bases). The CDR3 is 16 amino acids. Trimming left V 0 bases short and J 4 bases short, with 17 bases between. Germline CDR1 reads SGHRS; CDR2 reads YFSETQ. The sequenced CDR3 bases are TGCGCCAGCAGCTTGGCGGACAGTAACCCCACGTACGAG. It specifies CASSLADSNPTYE. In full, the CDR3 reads CASSLADSNPTYEQYF.

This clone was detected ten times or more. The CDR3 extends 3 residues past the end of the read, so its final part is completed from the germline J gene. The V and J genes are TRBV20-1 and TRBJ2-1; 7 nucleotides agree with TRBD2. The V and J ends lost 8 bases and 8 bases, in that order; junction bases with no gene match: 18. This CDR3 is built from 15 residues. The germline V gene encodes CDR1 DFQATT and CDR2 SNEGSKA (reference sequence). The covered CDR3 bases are TGCAGTCAAGAGCCCGTGGGACTAAGGGGTGATGAG. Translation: CSQEPVGLRGDE. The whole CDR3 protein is CSQEPVGLRGDEQFF.